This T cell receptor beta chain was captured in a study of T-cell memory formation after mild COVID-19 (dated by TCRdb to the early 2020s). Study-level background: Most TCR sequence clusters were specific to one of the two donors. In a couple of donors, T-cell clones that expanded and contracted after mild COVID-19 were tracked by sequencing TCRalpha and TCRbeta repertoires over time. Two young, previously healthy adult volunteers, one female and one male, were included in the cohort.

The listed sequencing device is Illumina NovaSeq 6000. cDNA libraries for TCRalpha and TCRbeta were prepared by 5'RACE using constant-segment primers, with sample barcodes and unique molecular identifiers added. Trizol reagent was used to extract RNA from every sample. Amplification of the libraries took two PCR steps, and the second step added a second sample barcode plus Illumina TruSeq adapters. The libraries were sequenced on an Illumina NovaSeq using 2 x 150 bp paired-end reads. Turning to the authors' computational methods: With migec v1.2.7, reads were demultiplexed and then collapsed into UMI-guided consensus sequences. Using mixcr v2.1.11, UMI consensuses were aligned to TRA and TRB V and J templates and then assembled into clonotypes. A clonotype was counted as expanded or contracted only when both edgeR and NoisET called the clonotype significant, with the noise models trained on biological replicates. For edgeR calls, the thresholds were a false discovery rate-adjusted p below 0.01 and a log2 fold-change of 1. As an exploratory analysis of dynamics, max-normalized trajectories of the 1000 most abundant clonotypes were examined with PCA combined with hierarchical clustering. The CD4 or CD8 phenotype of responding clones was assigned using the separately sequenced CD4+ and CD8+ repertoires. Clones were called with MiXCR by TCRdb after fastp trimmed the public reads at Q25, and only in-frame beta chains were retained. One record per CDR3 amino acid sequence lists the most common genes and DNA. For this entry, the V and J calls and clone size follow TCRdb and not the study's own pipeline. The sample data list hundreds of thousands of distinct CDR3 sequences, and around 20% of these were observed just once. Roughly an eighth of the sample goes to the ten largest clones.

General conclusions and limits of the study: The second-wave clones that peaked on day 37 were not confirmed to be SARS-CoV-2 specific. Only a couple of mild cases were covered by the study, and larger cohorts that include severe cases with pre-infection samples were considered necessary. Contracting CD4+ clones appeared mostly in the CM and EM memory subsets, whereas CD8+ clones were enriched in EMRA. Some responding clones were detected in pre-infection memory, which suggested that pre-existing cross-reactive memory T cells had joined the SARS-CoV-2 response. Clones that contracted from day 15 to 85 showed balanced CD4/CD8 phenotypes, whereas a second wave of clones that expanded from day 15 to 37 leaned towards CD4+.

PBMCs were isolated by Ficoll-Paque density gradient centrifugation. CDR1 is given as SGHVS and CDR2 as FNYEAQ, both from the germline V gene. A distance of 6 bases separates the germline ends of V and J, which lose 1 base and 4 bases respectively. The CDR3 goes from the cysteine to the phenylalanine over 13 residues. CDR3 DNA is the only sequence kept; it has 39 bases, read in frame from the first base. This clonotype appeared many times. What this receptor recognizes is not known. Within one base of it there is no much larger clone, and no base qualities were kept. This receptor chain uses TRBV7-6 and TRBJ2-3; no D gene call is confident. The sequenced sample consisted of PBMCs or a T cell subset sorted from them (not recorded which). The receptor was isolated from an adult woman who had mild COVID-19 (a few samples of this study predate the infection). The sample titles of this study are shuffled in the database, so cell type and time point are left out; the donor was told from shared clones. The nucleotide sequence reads TGTGCCAGCAGCTTAGATAGGGCAGATACGCAGTATTTT. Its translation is CASSLDRADTQYF.